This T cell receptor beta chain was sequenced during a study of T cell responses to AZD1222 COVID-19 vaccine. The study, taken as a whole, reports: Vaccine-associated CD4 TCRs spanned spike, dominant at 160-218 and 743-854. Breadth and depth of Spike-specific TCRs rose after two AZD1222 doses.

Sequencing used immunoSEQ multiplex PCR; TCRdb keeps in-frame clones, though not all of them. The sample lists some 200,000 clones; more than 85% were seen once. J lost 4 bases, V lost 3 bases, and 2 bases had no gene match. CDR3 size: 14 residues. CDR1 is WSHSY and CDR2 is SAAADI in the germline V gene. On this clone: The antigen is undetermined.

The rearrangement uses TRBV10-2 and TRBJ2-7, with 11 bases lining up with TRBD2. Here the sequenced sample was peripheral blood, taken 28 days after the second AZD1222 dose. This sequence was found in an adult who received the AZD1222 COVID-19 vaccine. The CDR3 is CASSDGLAGYEQYF. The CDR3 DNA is TGCGCCAGCAGTGATGGACTAGCGGGTTACGAGCAGTACTTC.